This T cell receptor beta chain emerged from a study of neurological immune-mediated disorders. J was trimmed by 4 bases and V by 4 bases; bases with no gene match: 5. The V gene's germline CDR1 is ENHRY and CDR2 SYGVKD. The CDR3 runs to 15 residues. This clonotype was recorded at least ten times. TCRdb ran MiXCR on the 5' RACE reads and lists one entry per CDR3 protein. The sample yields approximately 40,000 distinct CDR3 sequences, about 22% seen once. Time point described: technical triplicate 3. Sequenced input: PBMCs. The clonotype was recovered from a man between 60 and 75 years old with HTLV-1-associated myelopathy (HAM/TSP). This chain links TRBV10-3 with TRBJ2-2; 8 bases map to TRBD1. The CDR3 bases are TGTGCCATCAGTGCCAATACAGGGGGCACCGGGGAGCTGTTTTTT. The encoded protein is CAISANTGGTGELFF.